This T cell receptor (beta chain) was recorded in a study of blood T cells in healthy people across ages. Turning to this clonotype: Its antigen remains unidentified.

The donors, aged about 6 to 95, were healthy Caucasians from Russia. Drawing of peripheral blood yielded ten milliliters from each donor. Germline V gene data show CDR1 as SGHTA and CDR2 as FQGNSA. With 5 bases clipped from V and 0 bases from J, the junction kept 13 bases outside the gene matches. This CDR3 is 17 amino acids long. A sample-barcoded 5' primer and a J-beta primer mix were used in a second PCR of about 6 to 11 cycles. TCRdb itself ran the 5' RACE reads through MiXCR, one entry per CDR3 protein. The sample holds more than 550,000 distinct CDR3 sequences, 22% seen once. General study points: Unsorted PBMCs ruled out conclusive naive versus antigen-experienced comparison. TCR beta diversity per million T cells fell roughly linearly with age.

The genes are TRBV7-2 and TRBJ2-7; the match to TRBD1 covers 7 bases. The sequenced material came from blood. This receptor was obtained from a man between 65 and 80 years old in good health. CDR3 bases: TGTGCCAGCAGCCCTCAATCGGGACAGCCAAGCTCCTACGAGCAGTACGTC. Translated, it gives CASSPQSGQPSSYEQYV.